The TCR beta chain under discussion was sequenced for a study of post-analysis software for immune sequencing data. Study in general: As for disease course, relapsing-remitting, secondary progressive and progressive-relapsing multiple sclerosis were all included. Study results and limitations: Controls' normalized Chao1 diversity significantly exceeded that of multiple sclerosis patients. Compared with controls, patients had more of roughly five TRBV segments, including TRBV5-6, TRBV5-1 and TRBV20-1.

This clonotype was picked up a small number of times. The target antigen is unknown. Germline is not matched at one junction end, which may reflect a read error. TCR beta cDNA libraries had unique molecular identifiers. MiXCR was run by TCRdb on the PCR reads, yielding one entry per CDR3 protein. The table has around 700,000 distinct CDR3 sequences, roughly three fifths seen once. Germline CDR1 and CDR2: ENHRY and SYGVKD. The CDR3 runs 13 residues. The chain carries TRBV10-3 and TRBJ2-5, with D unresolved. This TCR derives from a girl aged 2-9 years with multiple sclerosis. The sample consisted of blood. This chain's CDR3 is CATSGEPQETQYF. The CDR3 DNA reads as TGTGCCACCAGTGGGGAACCTCAAGAGACCCAGTACTTC.